The TCR beta chain under discussion was sequenced for a study of blood T cell repertoires in COVID-19. Overall study context: Sources were T cells, B-cell-depleted T cells, or PBMCs; the material itself was cDNA or gDNA.

Profiled with immunoSEQ multiplex PCR; TCRdb holds only in-frame clones, not every one. The top ten clones hold over 2% of a sample with over 200,000 clones, just over 85% of them seen once. V shed 7 bases and J shed 6 bases, with 21 bases lying between them. The CDR3 runs to 14 residues. Germline V gene sequence: CDR1 SQVTM, CDR2 ANQGSEA. Material: peripheral blood. The chain joins TRBV29-1 to TRBJ1-2; no reliable D call. The source of this sequence is a man aged 25 to 45 who had recovered from COVID-19. The CDR3 sequence: CSATAGLSVNGYTF. The CDR3 DNA sequence: TGCAGCGCGACTGCGGGGTTGTCGGTGAATGGCTACACCTTC.